This T cell receptor (beta chain) was sequenced in a study of blood T cell repertoires in COVID-19. Turning to the study itself: Material from acute and convalescent COVID-19 was sourced from the United States, Italy and Spain. The cDNA or gDNA used as material had been derived from T cells, B-cell-depleted T cells, or PBMCs.

Germline CDR1 reads SQVTM; CDR2 reads ANQGSEA. With 3 bases clipped from V and 5 bases from J, the junction kept 1 base outside the gene matches. The CDR3 has 13 residues. In the source study's methods: Reference gene primer amplification gave estimated nucleated cell counts. Only in-frame clones appear in the TCRdb table, and some are missing; sequencing was by immunoSEQ multiplex PCR. D and trimming come from the DNA, and the V and J calls and clone size come from that table. The table records 200,000 or so clones, 80% of them present only once. This TCR was sampled from a human donor in a cohort sampled during active COVID-19. V gene TRBV29-1 combines with J gene TRBJ2-5; 12 bases are a match to TRBD2. Sequencing input: peripheral blood. CDR3 DNA sequence: TGCAGCGTTGATCTAGCGGGAGGGGAGACCCAGTACTTC. Protein sequence: CSVDLAGGETQYF.